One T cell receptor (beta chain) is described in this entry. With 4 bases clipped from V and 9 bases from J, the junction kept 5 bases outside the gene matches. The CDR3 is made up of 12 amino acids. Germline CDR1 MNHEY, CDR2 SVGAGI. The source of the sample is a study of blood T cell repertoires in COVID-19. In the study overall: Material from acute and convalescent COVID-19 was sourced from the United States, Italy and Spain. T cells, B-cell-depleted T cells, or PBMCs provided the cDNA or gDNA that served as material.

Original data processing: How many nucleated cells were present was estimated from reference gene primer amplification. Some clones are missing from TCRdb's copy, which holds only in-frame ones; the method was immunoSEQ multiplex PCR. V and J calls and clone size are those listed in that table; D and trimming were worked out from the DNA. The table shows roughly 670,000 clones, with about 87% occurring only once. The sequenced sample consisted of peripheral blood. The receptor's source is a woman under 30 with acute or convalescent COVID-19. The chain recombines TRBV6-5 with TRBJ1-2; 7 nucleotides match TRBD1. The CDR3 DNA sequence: TGTGCCAGCAGTTCGACAGGGACCCGCTACACCTTC. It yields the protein CASSSTGTRYTF.